This TCR beta chain was sequenced in a study of cytomegalovirus exposure and HLA in healthy donors. Whole-study context: In a later analysis, it was reported that the roughly 120 validation repertoires had been produced on the same platform as the roughly 700 repertoires belonging to the first cohort.

Overall study results and limits: Most TCR sequences were seen very rarely across donors, but some public TCRs occurred in many. TCR clusters originating in the first cohort tended to co-occur in the 120 validation repertoires, according to a later analysis.

About this clone itself: Antigen: not known.

Germline V gene data show CDR1 as LNHDA and CDR2 as SQIVND (reference sequence). The CDR3 extends over 14 amino acids. Between the trimmed V and J ends, which lost 3 bases and 8 bases, there was a span of 16 bases. Profiling relied on immunoSEQ multiplex PCR, and the TCRdb table lists in-frame clones only, not all of them. This sample has 150,000 to 200,000 clones, with 85% found just once. Sequencing was done on a sample of PBMCs. V gene TRBV19 combines with J gene TRBJ1-2; a possible D gene is TRBD1 (5 bases). This sequence was found in a man aged 30-40 years in good health and CMV-seropositive. CDR3 DNA: TGTGCCAGTAGTATCAGCGCAGGGTTCCGAGGCTACACCTTC. Its protein is CASSISAGFRGYTF.